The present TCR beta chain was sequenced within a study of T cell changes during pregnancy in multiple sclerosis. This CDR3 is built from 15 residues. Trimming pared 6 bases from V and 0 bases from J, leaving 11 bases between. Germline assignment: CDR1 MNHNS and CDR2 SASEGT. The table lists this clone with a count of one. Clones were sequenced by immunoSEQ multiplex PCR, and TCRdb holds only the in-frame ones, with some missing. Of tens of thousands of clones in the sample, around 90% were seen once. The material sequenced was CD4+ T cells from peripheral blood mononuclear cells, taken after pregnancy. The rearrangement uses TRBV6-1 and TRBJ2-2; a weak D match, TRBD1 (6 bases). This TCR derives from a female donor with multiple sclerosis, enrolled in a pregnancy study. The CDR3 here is CASSAGTPNTGELFF. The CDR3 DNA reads TGTGCCAGCAGCGCCGGGACACCGAACACCGGGGAGCTGTTTTTT.